Listed below are T cell receptor beta chains from one sample, sequenced in a study of T cells after yellow fever vaccination. One entry per CDR3 protein results from TCRdb running MiXCR on the 5' RACE reads. The sample records fewer than 500,000 distinct CDR3 sequences, around a sixth being singletons. The specimen was PBMCs, collected before the yellow fever booster vaccination. The receptors derive from a man aged 18 to 29 who received the YFV17D yellow fever vaccine. CDR3s leave out the opening cysteine and the closing phenylalanine or tryptophan.

V: TRBV4-3; J: TRBJ2-3; CDR3: ASSHGTSGGVPSDTQY
V: TRBV4-3; J: TRBJ2-1; CDR3: ASRPGTSFNEQF
V: TRBV20-1; J: TRBJ2-1; CDR3: SAWLRNNEQF
V: TRBV20-1; J: TRBJ1-2; CDR3: SARGQGARYGYT
V: TRBV6-2/TRBV6-3; J: TRBJ2-3; CDR3: ASSYPWDSTDTQY
V: TRBV2; J: TRBJ2-7; CDR3: ASSEVQGQYEQY
V: TRBV3-1; J: TRBJ1-5; CDR3: ASSQGTGGQPQH
V: TRBV4-2; J: TRBJ2-2; CDR3: ASSQATTGELF
V: TRBV5-1; J: TRBJ2-7; CDR3: ASSKTGGLREQY
V: TRBV9; J: TRBJ2-5; CDR3: ASSVAPRGDQETQY
V: TRBV5-1; J: TRBJ2-1; CDR3: ASSLQGAKDEQF
V: TRBV5-1; J: TRBJ2-3; CDR3: ASAPGQSTDTQY
V: TRBV7-3; J: TRBJ2-2; CDR3: ASSSSGTPNTGELF
V: TRBV25-1; J: TRBJ2-5; CDR3: ASSGDSGAQETQY
V: TRBV7-8; J: TRBJ1-2; CDR3: ASSPEGTGYT
V: TRBV12-3/TRBV12-4; J: TRBJ1-1; CDR3: ASSRRLKNTEAF
V: TRBV7-2; J: TRBJ2-5; CDR3: ASSYLTRQETQY
V: TRBV6-1; J: TRBJ1-2; CDR3: ASSEVTGSAYGYT
V: TRBV12-3/TRBV12-4; J: TRBJ2-1; CDR3: ASSYPGQGAYRLETYNEQF
V: TRBV6-4; J: TRBJ1-2; CDR3: ASSAEDGYGYT
V: TRBV7-9; J: TRBJ2-1; CDR3: ASTLQDEQF
V: TRBV12-3/TRBV12-4; J: TRBJ1-6; CDR3: ASSLWGGNSPLH
V: TRBV6-7; J: TRBJ2-5; CDR3: ASRWDTQETQY
V: TRBV5-1; J: TRBJ2-5; CDR3: ASSLASRAGETQY
V: TRBV29-1; J: TRBJ1-5; CDR3: SAAAGQNQPQH
V: TRBV6-2/TRBV6-3; J: TRBJ2-3; CDR3: ASSPPVGQGARDTQY
V: TRBV5-5; J: TRBJ2-4; CDR3: ASSLDRANIGIQY
V: TRBV7-9; J: TRBJ2-1; CDR3: ASSPSGQGGEQF
V: TRBV2; J: TRBJ1-2; CDR3: ASSVNGGYT
V: TRBV18; J: TRBJ2-1; CDR3: ASSPTVQRGAGEQF
V: TRBV7-2; J: TRBJ1-2; CDR3: ASSLSDRGDLS
V: TRBV7-2; J: TRBJ1-2; CDR3: ASSWTQGIGYT
V: TRBV18; J: TRBJ2-1; CDR3: ASSLPDRRHEQF
V: TRBV11-2; J: TRBJ1-2; CDR3: ASSLNRGVSYGYT
V: TRBV7-8; J: TRBJ2-5; CDR3: ASSFMETQY
V: TRBV7-3; J: TRBJ2-5; CDR3: ASSLDRGKETQY
V: TRBV7-2; J: TRBJ1-4; CDR3: ASSPLPRQSNEKLF
V: TRBV6-2/TRBV6-3; J: TRBJ2-5; CDR3: ASSYISGGSETQY
V: TRBV5-1; J: TRBJ1-3; CDR3: ASSSTGISGNTIY
V: TRBV6-6; J: TRBJ2-5; CDR3: ASSAGVGETQY
V: TRBV18; J: TRBJ2-7; CDR3: ASSLWDKSYEQY
V: TRBV6-6; J: TRBJ1-2; CDR3: ASSLTSAGFGGYGYT
V: TRBV7-2; J: TRBJ2-1; CDR3: ASSPPGGAGGQGEQF
V: TRBV11-2; J: TRBJ2-1; CDR3: ATYQGSSYNEQF
V: TRBV20-1; J: TRBJ2-3; CDR3: SARDLVGDTQY
V: TRBV12-3/TRBV12-4; J: TRBJ1-5; CDR3: ASSRTGIYSNQPQH
V: TRBV27; J: TRBJ2-6; CDR3: ASSGEWPRYRGRSQRANVLT
V: TRBV29-1; J: TRBJ1-1; CDR3: SVDRGRNEAF
V: TRBV7-9; J: TRBJ1-3; CDR3: ASSFRSSGQGANSGNTIY
V: TRBV5-1; J: TRBJ1-2; CDR3: ASSTGQGAFGYT
V: TRBV12-3/TRBV12-4; J: TRBJ1-1; CDR3: ASSDQVTNTEAF
V: TRBV7-3; J: TRBJ2-5; CDR3: ASSLKGPGQQFQETQY
V: TRBV28; J: TRBJ1-1; CDR3: ASSLTGTHTEAF
V: TRBV5-5; J: TRBJ2-5; CDR3: ASSYRDIQETQY
V: TRBV29-1; J: TRBJ2-5; CDR3: SVEIAGQETQY
V: TRBV6-2/TRBV6-3; J: TRBJ2-5; CDR3: ASSFKRTGKETQY
V: TRBV6-2/TRBV6-3; J: TRBJ1-1; CDR3: ASSPGPDGAF
V: TRBV20-1; J: TRBJ2-5; CDR3: SARDPGVQETQY
V: TRBV5-1; J: TRBJ2-1; CDR3: ASSLERRREQF